Each of the 3 T cell receptor beta chains below was sequenced from the same sample in a study of control samples from healthy donors and cancer patients. Sequenced by immunoSEQ multiplex PCR; TCRdb stores in-frame clones only, minus some. The table lists tens of thousands of clones, roughly 93% of them singletons, with 1.3% in the top ten. Material for sequencing was PBMCs. The receptors stem from a woman between 35 and 50 years old with lung cancer.

Turning to this clone: The same CDR3 can be traced to other DNA sequences in this sample. The chain combines TRBV5-5 with TRBJ2-1; unclear D gene. The germline V gene encodes CDR1 SGHKS and CDR2 YYEKEE (reference sequence). The CDR3 has 12 residues. Trimming took 0 bases from V and 7 from J, leaving 5 bases between them. CDR3 DNA: TGTGCCAGCAGCTTGGGGGGAAATGAGCAGTTCTTC. Its protein product is CASSLGGNEQFF.

The chain has TRBV7-8 and TRBJ2-5; 7 nucleotides line up with TRBD1. This CDR3 comprises 19 residues. Per germline, CDR1 SGHVS and CDR2 FQNEAQ. Trimming at V came to 0 bases and at J to 1 base, leaving 14 bases not matched to a gene. Here the CDR3 DNA reads TGTGCCAGCAGCTTAGCCCGGATCGGGGACAGAGTACTCCAAGAGACCCAGTACTTC. The encoded protein is CASSLARIGDRVLQETQYF.

Here the CDR3 DNA reads TGTGCCAGCAGCCCGCGGGGGCCTTCCTACGAGCAGTACTTC. This encodes CASSPRGPSYEQYF. V usage is TRBV5-8 and J usage is TRBJ2-7; perhaps TRBD2 as D (7 bases). The CDR3 sequence is 14 residues long. Germline CDR1 SGHTS, CDR2 YDEGEE. V lost 4 bases to trimming and J lost 1 base, with 12 bases between them.